The 25 T cell receptor beta chains below were found in one sample sequenced in a study of cytomegalovirus exposure and HLA in healthy donors. The PCR ran on 60 Vbeta and 13 Jbeta primers. Clones were read by immunoSEQ multiplex PCR, and TCRdb kept only the in-frame ones, dropping some. Found here are roughly 180,000 clones, roughly 9.5% of them singletons; the top ten hold approximately 1.5%. The specimen was PBMCs. These receptors came from a woman in her 30s in good health and CMV-seropositive.

This clone was observed a handful of times. The V call is TRBV30, the J call TRBJ1-2; tentative D call: TRBD1 (6 bases). V was shortened by 4 bases and J by 4 bases, with 16 bases between the two germline ends. This CDR3 has 14 amino acids. Germline loops: CDR1 GTSNPN, CDR2 SVGIG (reference sequence). The CDR3 sequence is CAWTGQLYLYGYTF. The CDR3 DNA reads as TGTGCCTGGACCGGACAGCTTTACCTCTATGGCTACACCTTC.

The gene calls are TRBV13 and TRBJ2-7; D is perhaps TRBD1 (6 bases). The germline V gene has CDR1 PRHDT and CDR2 FYEKMQ (reference sequence). The CDR3 is made up of 12 amino acids. Trimming left V 5 bases short and J 6 bases short, with 11 bases between. The CDR3 coding sequence is TGTGCCAGCAGCCGACAGGTCGGCGAGCAGTACTTC. This encodes CASSRQVGEQYF.

This CDR3 is CASSSTGLAATQYF. The CDR3 nucleotides are TGTGCCAGCAGCTCGACCGGACTAGCAGCGACCCAGTACTTC. The chain is built from TRBV7-7 and TRBJ2-5, with 8 bases lining up with TRBD2. Germline V gene lookup returns CDR1 SSHAT and CDR2 FNYEAQ (reference sequence). The V gene end was trimmed by 4 bases and the J gene end by 7 bases; junction bases not matched to a gene: 8. This CDR3 contains 14 residues. The entire variable domain, with the rest obtained from reference TRBV7-7 and TRBJ2-5, is as follows: GAGVSQSPRYKVTKRGQDVTLRCDPISSHATLYWYQQALGQGPEFLTYFNYEAQPDKSGLPSDRFSAERPEGSISTLTIQRTEQRDSAMYRCASSSTGLAATQYFGPGTRLLVL.

This clone was seen only a few times. The V and J genes are TRBV9 and TRBJ2-3; 7 nucleotides align to TRBD2. Germline CDR1 is SGDLS and CDR2 is YYNGEE. V shed 7 bases, J shed 5 bases, and the junction held 22 bases outside the gene matches. The CDR3 runs to 18 residues. The CDR3 loop is CASGRELPGAGERDTQYF. CDR3 nucleotides: TGTGCCAGCGGGCGGGAACTCCCCGGGGCGGGAGAAAGAGATACGCAGTATTTT.

The chain has TRBV19 and TRBJ2-7, with 7 bases that match TRBD2. Looked up from germline, CDR1 is LNHDA and CDR2 is SQIVND (reference sequence). This CDR3 region has 15 residues. Trimming cost V 0 bases and J 1 base; bases outside gene matches: 3. CDR3 amino acids: CASSIDLAASYEQYF. DNA for the CDR3: TGTGCCAGTAGTATAGATCTAGCGGCTTCCTACGAGCAGTACTTC.

This clone was observed a few times. CDR3 DNA: TGCACGTACTTCCTCACAGGGGACAATGAGCAGTTCTTC. It yields the protein CTYFLTGDNEQFF. The rearrangement joins TRBV29-1 to TRBJ2-1, with 7 nucleotides matching TRBD1. The length of the CDR3 is 13 residues. Germline V CDR1 and CDR2: SQVTM, ANQGSEA.

The rearrangement links TRBV6-1 to TRBJ1-1, with TRBD1 as a possible D gene (6 bases). V shed 2 bases and J shed 2 bases, with 12 bases lying between them. This CDR3 spans 15 amino acids. CDR1 and CDR2 from the germline V gene are MNHNS and SASEGT. The CDR3 bases are TGTGCCAGCAGTGAATTTCGGGGGGCCAACACTGAAGCTTTCTTT. This encodes CASSEFRGANTEAFF.

The chain employs TRBV5-1 and TRBJ2-1, with D perhaps matching TRBD2 (5 bases). This CDR3 is built from 15 residues. V was trimmed by 0 bases and J by 6 bases, leaving 13 bases between them. CDR1 is SGHRS, CDR2 YFSETQ, per germline. This CDR3 reads CASSLEASRFNEQFF. In nucleotides, the CDR3 is TGCGCCAGCAGCTTGGAGGCTAGCCGGTTCAATGAGCAGTTCTTC.

V gene TRBV18 combines with J gene TRBJ1-5, with D perhaps matching TRBD1 (6 bases). Per germline, CDR1 KGHSH and CDR2 LQKENI. The V gene lost 6 bases and the J gene lost 4 bases, with 19 bases spanning the gap. There are 16 residues in the CDR3. The CDR3 DNA sequence: TGTGCCAGCTCTTCTGCCCCGGGACAAGTAAATCAGCCCCAGCATTTT. This sequence encodes CASSSAPGQVNQPQHF.

CDR3 in amino acids: CASSQETESSYEQYF. CDR3 DNA: TGTGCCAGCTCTCAAGAGACGGAGAGCTCCTACGAGCAGTACTTC. The chain combines TRBV18 with TRBJ2-7; no firm D call. The CDR3 contains 15 residues. Trimming took 6 bases from V and 0 from J, leaving 15 bases between them. In germline, CDR1 is KGHSH, CDR2 LQKENI.

This clone turned up a few times. This chain links TRBV6-1 with TRBJ2-3; the D is unclear. This CDR3 has 15 residues. Germline-derived CDR1 and CDR2 are MNHNS and SASEGT. The germline V and J ends were trimmed by 10 bases and 2 bases, with 19 bases remaining between them. In nucleotides, the CDR3 is TGTGCCACACGTTTCGGTGGAGCCCTCACAGATACGCAGTATTTT. Translation gives CATRFGGALTDTQYF.

This clone came up a few times. This chain links TRBV7-2 with TRBJ2-3, with 8 bases matching TRBD2. The ends lost 3 bases at V and 2 bases at J; junction bases unmatched: 10. Germline CDR1 is SGHTA and CDR2 is FQGNSA. The CDR3 contains 17 residues. CDR3 in DNA: TGTGCCAGCAGCTTTTTGTTCGTGCGGGAGGTCACAGATACGCAGTATTTT. It is translated as CASSFLFVREVTDTQYF.

The rearrangement links TRBV4-1 to TRBJ2-3, with D perhaps matching TRBD2 (5 bases). V gave up 1 base and J gave up 4 bases, with 12 bases separating them. The germline V gene encodes CDR1 MGHRA and CDR2 YSYEKL. The CDR3 runs 15 residues. The CDR3 spells CASSQVSGRPDTQYF. The CDR3 region has the DNA TGCGCCAGCAGCCAAGTTTCGGGGAGACCAGATACGCAGTATTTT.

This clone has more than one count but fewer than ten. This chain joins TRBV27 and TRBJ2-3; the match to TRBD2 covers 12 bases. The V and J ends lost 4 bases and 5 bases, in that order; junction bases with no gene match: 13. From germline, CDR1 is MNHEY and CDR2 SMNVEV (reference sequence). The CDR3 is made up of 18 amino acids. The CDR3 sequence: CASSSSPVWTSGIDTQYF. Written as DNA, the CDR3 is TGTGCCAGCAGTTCCTCCCCCGTTTGGACTAGCGGGATAGATACGCAGTATTTT.

This clone was seen only a few times. The genes are TRBV5-8 and TRBJ1-1; D is ambiguous. The CDR3 runs 13 residues. Per the germline V gene, CDR1 is SGHTS and CDR2 is YDEGEE. Trimming removed 1 base from V and 3 bases from J, with 7 bases in between. DNA for the CDR3: TGTGCCAGCAGCTTGTTGGCGGACACTGAAGCTTTCTTT. Translated, it gives CASSLLADTEAFF.

The chain employs TRBV7-9 and TRBJ2-5, with 9 bases matching TRBD1. J gave up 4 bases and V 0 bases, and 6 bases lay outside the gene matches. The V gene's germline CDR1 is SEHNR and CDR2 FQNEAQ (reference sequence). The CDR3 is 16 amino acids. The CDR3 sequence: CASSLALGTGRETQYF. For the CDR3, the DNA is TGTGCCAGCAGCTTAGCCCTCGGGACAGGGAGAGAGACCCAGTACTTC.

This chain connects TRBV15 to TRBJ2-1; 14 positions agree with TRBD2. The V segment lost 2 bases and the J segment 9 bases; nucleotides outside the gene matches: 6. This CDR3 contains 16 residues. Germline V lookup: CDR1 LNHNV, CDR2 YYDKDF (reference sequence). Here the CDR3 DNA reads TGTGCCACCAGCAGATCGGGACTAGCGGGAGAGAGTGAGCAGTTCTTC. It codes for CATSRSGLAGESEQFF. Drawing the rest from reference TRBV15 and TRBJ2-1, the complete variable domain is DAMVIQNPRYQVTQFGKPVTLSCSQTLNHNVMYWYQQKSSQAPKLLFHYYDKDFNNEADTPDNFQSRRPNTSFCFLDIRSPGLGDTAMYLCATSRSGLAGESEQFFGPGTRLTVL.

CDR3 in amino acids: CASSQQGSDEKLFF. The CDR3 coding sequence is TGCGCCAGCAGCCAACAGGGGTCAGATGAAAAACTGTTTTTT. The chain employs TRBV5-1 and TRBJ1-4; TRBD1 matches 7 bases. This CDR3 has 14 residues. Germline loops: CDR1 SGHRS, CDR2 YFSETQ. Losses at the gene ends were 4 bases for V and 6 bases for J; bases not matched to a gene: 6. The full variable domain, completed using reference TRBV5-1 and TRBJ1-4, is KAGVTQTPRYLIKTRGQQVTLSCSPISGHRSVSWYQQTPGQGLQFLFEYFSETQRNKGNFPGRFSGRQFSNSRSEMNVSTLELGDSALYLCASSQQGSDEKLFFGSGTQLSVL.

This clone showed up just a few times. The V gene is TRBV7-9, the J gene TRBJ2-7, with TRBD2 matching over 12 bases. Germline CDR1 reads SEHNR; CDR2 reads FQNEAQ (reference sequence). After removal of 7 bases from V and 7 bases from J, the junction contained 8 bases not matched to a gene. CDR3 length equals 14 residues. The CDR3 DNA reads as TGTGCCAGCAAAAGACTAGCGGGAGATGGTGAGCAGTACTTC. This encodes CASKRLAGDGEQYF.

A few counts support this clone. The J gene is TRBJ2-2, the V gene TRBV2, with 11 bases fitting TRBD1. V was pared by 10 bases and J by 4 bases, with 8 bases of the junction left unmatched. The V gene's germline CDR1 is SNHLY and CDR2 FYNNEI. CDR3 length: 15 amino acids. The CDR3 coding sequence is TGTGCCACCACTAGGGACAGGGGGTCCACCGGGGAGCTGTTTTTT. Translated: CATTRDRGSTGELFF.

The chain links TRBV7-6 to TRBJ2-2, with D perhaps TRBD2 (5 bases). The CDR3 extends over 16 amino acids. Trimming pared 2 bases from V and 1 base from J, leaving 11 bases between. Germline CDR1 is SGHVS and CDR2 is FNYEAQ. CDR3 residues: CASSLRPGLNTGELFF. CDR3 sequence (DNA): TGTGCCAGCAGCTTACGTCCGGGATTGAACACCGGGGAGCTGTTTTTT.

This clone was observed a few times. The chain links TRBV19 to TRBJ2-7; a possible D gene is TRBD2 (6 bases). The germline V gene encodes CDR1 LNHDA and CDR2 SQIVND (reference sequence). The CDR3 length is 14 residues. Trimming took 7 bases from V and 3 from J, leaving 16 bases between them. CDR3 sequence reads: CASMAQPGGYEQYF. CDR3 in DNA: TGTGCCAGTATGGCCCAACCCGGGGGCTACGAGCAGTACTTC. Looking up the rest from reference TRBV19 and TRBJ2-7 gives the full variable domain: DGGITQSPKYLFRKEGQNVTLSCEQNLNHDAMYWYRQDPGQGLRLIYYSQIVNDFQKGDIAEGYSVSREKKESFPLTVTSAQKNPTAFYLCASMAQPGGYEQYFGPGTRLTVT.

The sample holds a few counts of this clone. This sequence joins TRBV5-4 and TRBJ2-7; tentative D call: TRBD1 (6 bases). Deletions cut 4 bases from V and 7 bases from J, with 12 bases between. CDR3 length: 12 amino acids. Germline CDR1 reads SGHNT; CDR2 reads YYREEE (reference sequence). DNA for the CDR3: TGTGCCAGCAGCACCCTCCAGGGGGAGCAGTACTTC. Protein sequence: CASSTLQGEQYF. The whole variable domain, filled in from reference TRBV5-4 and TRBJ2-7, reads ETGVTQSPTHLIKTRGQQVTLRCSSQSGHNTVSWYQQALGQGPQFIFQYYREEENGRGNFPPRFSGLQFPNYSSELNVNALELDDSALYLCASSTLQGEQYFGPGTRLTVT.

This clone was found a few times. The genes are TRBV2 and TRBJ1-5; 8 bases are a match to TRBD1. The germline gives CDR1 SNHLY, CDR2 FYNNEI. The CDR3 loop spans 21 amino acids. Unmatched junction bases numbered 18, after V lost 0 bases and J lost 2 bases. The CDR3 DNA reads TGTGCCAGCAGTGAAGCGGGGCTCGGGACAGGCATTTATAGGCGCAATCAGCCCCAGCATTTT. Its translation is CASSEAGLGTGIYRRNQPQHF.

V gene TRBV2 combines with J gene TRBJ2-1; perhaps TRBD2 as D (6 bases). There are 11 residues in the CDR3. Trimming removed 4 bases at V and 15 bases at J, with 13 bases between. The germline V gene has CDR1 SNHLY and CDR2 FYNNEI. Here the CDR3 DNA reads TGTGCCAGCAGTGTTCGGGTGGAGGGGTTCTTC. This translates into CASSVRVEGFF.